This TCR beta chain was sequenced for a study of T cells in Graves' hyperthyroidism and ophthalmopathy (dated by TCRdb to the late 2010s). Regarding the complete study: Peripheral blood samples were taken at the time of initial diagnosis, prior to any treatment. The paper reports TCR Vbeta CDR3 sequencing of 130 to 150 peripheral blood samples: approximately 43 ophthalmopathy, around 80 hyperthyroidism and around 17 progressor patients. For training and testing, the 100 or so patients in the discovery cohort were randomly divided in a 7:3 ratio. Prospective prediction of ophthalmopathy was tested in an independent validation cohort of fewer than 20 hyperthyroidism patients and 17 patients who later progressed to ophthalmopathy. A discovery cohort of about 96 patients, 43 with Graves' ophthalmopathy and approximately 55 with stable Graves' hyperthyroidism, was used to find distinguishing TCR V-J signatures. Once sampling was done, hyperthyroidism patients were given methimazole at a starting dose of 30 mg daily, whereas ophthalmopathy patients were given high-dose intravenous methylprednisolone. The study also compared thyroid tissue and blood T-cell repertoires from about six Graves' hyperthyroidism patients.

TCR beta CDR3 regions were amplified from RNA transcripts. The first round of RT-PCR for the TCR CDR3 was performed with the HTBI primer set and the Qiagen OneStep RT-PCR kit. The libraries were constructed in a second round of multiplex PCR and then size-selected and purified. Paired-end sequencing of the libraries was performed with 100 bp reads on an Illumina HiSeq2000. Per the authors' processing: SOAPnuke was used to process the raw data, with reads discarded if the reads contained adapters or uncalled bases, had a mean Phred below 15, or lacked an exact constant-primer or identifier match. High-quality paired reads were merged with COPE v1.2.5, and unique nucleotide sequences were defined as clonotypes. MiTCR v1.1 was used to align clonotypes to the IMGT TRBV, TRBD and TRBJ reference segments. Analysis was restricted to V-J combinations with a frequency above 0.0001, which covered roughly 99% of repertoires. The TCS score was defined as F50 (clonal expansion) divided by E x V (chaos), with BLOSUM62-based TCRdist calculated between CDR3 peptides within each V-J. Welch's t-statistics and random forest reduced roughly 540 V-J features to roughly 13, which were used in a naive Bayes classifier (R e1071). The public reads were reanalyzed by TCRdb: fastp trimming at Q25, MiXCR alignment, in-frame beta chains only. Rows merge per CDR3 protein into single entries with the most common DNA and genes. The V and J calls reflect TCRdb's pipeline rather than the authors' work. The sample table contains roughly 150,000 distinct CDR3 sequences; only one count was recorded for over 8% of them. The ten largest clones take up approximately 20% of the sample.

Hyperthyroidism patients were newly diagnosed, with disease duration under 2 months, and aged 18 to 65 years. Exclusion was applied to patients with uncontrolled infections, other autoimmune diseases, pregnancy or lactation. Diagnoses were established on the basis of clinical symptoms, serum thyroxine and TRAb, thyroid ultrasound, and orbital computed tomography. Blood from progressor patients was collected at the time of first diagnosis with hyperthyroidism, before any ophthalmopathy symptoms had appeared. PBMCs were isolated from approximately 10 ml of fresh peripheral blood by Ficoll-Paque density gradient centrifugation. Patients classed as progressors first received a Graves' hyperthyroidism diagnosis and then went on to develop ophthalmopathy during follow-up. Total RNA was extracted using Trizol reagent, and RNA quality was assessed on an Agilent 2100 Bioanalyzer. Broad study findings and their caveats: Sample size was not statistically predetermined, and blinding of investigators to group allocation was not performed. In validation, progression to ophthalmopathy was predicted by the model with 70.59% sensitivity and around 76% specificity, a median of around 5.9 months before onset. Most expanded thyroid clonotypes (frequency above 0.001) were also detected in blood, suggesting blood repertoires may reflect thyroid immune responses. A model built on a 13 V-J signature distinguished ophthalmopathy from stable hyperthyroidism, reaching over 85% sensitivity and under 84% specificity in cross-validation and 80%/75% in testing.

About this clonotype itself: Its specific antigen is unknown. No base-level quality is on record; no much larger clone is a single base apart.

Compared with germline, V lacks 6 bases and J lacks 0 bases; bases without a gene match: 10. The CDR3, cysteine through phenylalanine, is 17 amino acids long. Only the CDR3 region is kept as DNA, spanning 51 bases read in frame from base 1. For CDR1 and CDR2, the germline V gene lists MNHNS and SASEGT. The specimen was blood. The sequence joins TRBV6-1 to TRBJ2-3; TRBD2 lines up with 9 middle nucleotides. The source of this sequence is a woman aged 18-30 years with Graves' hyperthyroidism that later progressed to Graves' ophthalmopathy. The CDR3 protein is CASRGGAGGVSTDTQYF. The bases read TGTGCCAGCAGGGGGGGTGCGGGAGGGGTTAGCACAGATACGCAGTATTTT.